The next 14 T cell receptor beta chains were all read from a single sample in a study of shared clonotypes between healthy human individuals. Positive CCR7 selection of CD45RO-negative cells yielded the naive CD8 cells, and terminally differentiated effector memory CD45RA+ cells were excluded. Assay: immunoSEQ multiplex PCR; the TCRdb copy retains only in-frame clones and omits some. The sample lists 1.5 million to 2.5 million clones, about 95% occurring once. Material for sequencing was naive CD8+ T cells sorted from blood. The receptors here all came from a man aged 18 to 29 in good health.

The V call is TRBV6-5, the J call TRBJ2-7; D gene unclear. Germline loops: CDR1 MNHEY, CDR2 SVGAGI. The CDR3 has 14 amino acids. Trimming removed 4 bases from V and 2 bases from J, with 12 bases in between. The CDR3 sequence: CASSSRDFTYEQYF. In DNA, the CDR3 is TGTGCCAGCAGTTCGCGAGACTTTACCTACGAGCAGTACTTC.

This chain joins TRBV9 and TRBJ2-1; D unresolved. The V gene's germline CDR1 is SGDLS and CDR2 YYNGEE. The CDR3 is made up of 15 amino acids. Trimming stripped 4 bases from V and 5 bases from J, with 16 bases between. The CDR3 coding sequence is TGTGCCAGCAGCTTCCGGACCAGGAATGACAATGAGCAGTTCTTC. As protein: CASSFRTRNDNEQFF.

Remarks on this clone: The same CDR3 arises from other DNA sequences in this sample as well. The chain combines TRBV19 with TRBJ1-1; D uncertain. Germline lookup yields CDR1 LNHDA and CDR2 SQIVND (reference sequence). This CDR3 is built from 13 residues. With 3 bases removed from V and 1 base from J, the gap between germline ends came to 6 bases. DNA of the CDR3: TGTGCCAGTAGTATTTCTGAGAACACTGAAGCTTTCTTT. It codes for CASSISENTEAFF.

The genes are TRBV6-1 and TRBJ2-1; tentatively, D is TRBD2 (5 bases). The CDR3 runs to 14 residues. CDR1 is MNHNS and CDR2 is SASEGT in the germline V gene. The V end lost 2 bases, the J end lost 4 bases, and 9 bases lay between the germline ends. The CDR3 is CASSELADYNEQFF. DNA of the CDR3: TGTGCCAGCAGTGAACTAGCAGATTACAATGAGCAGTTCTTC.

This chain's CDR3 is CASSADTTSGDTQYF. The CDR3 nucleotides read TGTGCCAGCAGTGCTGATACCACTAGCGGAGATACGCAGTATTTT. The V gene is TRBV7-9, the J gene TRBJ2-3; 8 bases are shared with TRBD2. CDR1 and CDR2 from the germline V gene are SEHNR and FQNEAQ (reference sequence). The junction had 10 bases not matched to a gene; V was cut back by 6 bases and J by 5 bases. The CDR3 has 15 residues.

The V call is TRBV7-8, the J call TRBJ2-7; D is ambiguous. The germline V and J ends were trimmed by 1 base and 2 bases, with 15 bases remaining between them. Germline CDR1 reads SGHVS; CDR2 reads FQNEAQ. The CDR3 totals 16 residues. CDR3 nucleotides: TGTGCCAGCAGCTTAGATGTGGCAAGCCACCCCTACGAGCAGTACTTC. Its protein product is CASSLDVASHPYEQYF.

CDR3 amino acids: CASSLYSRQGIGTGELFF. The CDR3 region has the DNA TGTGCCAGCAGTTTATACTCCAGACAGGGAATCGGCACCGGGGAGCTGTTTTTT. The V and J genes are TRBV27 and TRBJ2-2, with 7 bases identical to TRBD1. The V segment lost 1 base and the J segment 4 bases; nucleotides outside the gene matches: 12. Germline loops: CDR1 MNHEY, CDR2 SMNVEV (reference sequence). This CDR3 is built from 18 residues.

With respect to this clone: Other DNA sequences in the sample encode the same CDR3. The genes are TRBV27 and TRBJ1-5, with a possible D match to TRBD1 (5 bases). V was trimmed by 3 bases and J by 1 base, leaving 7 bases between them. Germline loops: CDR1 MNHEY, CDR2 SMNVEV (reference sequence). The CDR3 has 14 amino acids. Written as DNA, the CDR3 is TGTGCCAGCAGTTTTGGGGCGAGCAATCAGCCCCAGCATTTT. Amino acids: CASSFGASNQPQHF.

Of note for this clone: This sample includes further DNA sequences coding for the same CDR3. The chain has TRBV6-5 and TRBJ2-7, with a possible D match to TRBD2 (5 bases). Germline lookup yields CDR1 MNHEY and CDR2 SVGAGI. This CDR3 is built from 13 residues. The ends were cut back, 3 bases at V and 1 base at J, with 7 bases in the middle. The DNA for the CDR3 is TGTGCCAGCAGTTATAGCGTATCCTACGAGCAGTACTTC. Residues: CASSYSVSYEQYF.

The CDR3 sequence: CASRPTPTGIDQPQHF. CDR3 in DNA: TGTGCCAGCAGACCCACCCCGACAGGGATTGATCAGCCCCAGCATTTT. This chain connects TRBV2 to TRBJ1-5, with 7 bases fitting TRBD1. V trimming: 6 bases; J trimming: 5 bases; junction bases outside the gene matches: 13. The CDR3 is made up of 16 amino acids. The germline V gene encodes CDR1 SNHLY and CDR2 FYNNEI. Full variable domain (missing parts from reference TRBV2 and TRBJ1-5): EPEVTQTPSHQVTQMGQEVILRCVPISNHLYFYWYRQILGQKVEFLVSFYNNEISEKSEIFDDQFSVERPDGSNFTLKIRSTKLEDSAMYFCASRPTPTGIDQPQHFGDGTRLSIL.

The chain employs TRBV6-6 and TRBJ2-2, with unresolved D. V was shortened by 6 bases and J by 9 bases, with 14 bases between the two germline ends. This CDR3 spans 13 amino acids. The germline CDR1 and CDR2 sequences are MNHNY and SVGAGI (reference sequence). The CDR3 DNA follows: TGTGCCAGCAGGCAAGACCCCGTCTGGGAGCTGTTTTTT. This codes for CASRQDPVWELFF.

In this sample, this clone turned up once. The V gene is TRBV27, the J gene TRBJ2-1, with 7 bases fitting TRBD1. This CDR3 is built from 16 residues. Per germline, CDR1 MNHEY and CDR2 SMNVEV (reference sequence). V lost 2 bases to trimming and J lost 0 bases; unmatched junction nucleotides: 4. CDR3 amino acids: CASSLQGQSSYNEQFF. CDR3 nucleotide sequence: TGTGCCAGCAGTTTACAGGGACAGAGCTCCTACAATGAGCAGTTCTTC.

In its sample, this clone was seen once. Within the sample, other DNA sequences also encode this same CDR3. The rearrangement links TRBV7-8 to TRBJ2-7; TRBD2 aligns across 11 bases. CDR1 SGHVS and CDR2 FQNEAQ come from the germline V gene. The ends lost 1 base at V and 0 bases at J; junction bases unmatched: 5. The CDR3 has 17 residues. CDR3 DNA sequence: TGTGCCAGCAGCTTAGGGCTAGCGGGGGGAAGCTCCTACGAGCAGTACTTC. Translated, it gives CASSLGLAGGSSYEQYF.

The V gene is TRBV28, the J gene TRBJ2-7; D gene uncertain. The CDR3 extends over 14 amino acids. Trimming left V 3 bases short and J 4 bases short, with 13 bases between. The V gene's germline CDR1 is MDHEN and CDR2 SYDVKM. CDR3 in amino acids: CASSLDQELYEQYF. Here the CDR3 DNA reads TGTGCCAGCAGTTTGGACCAGGAACTTTACGAGCAGTACTTC. The variable domain in full, with the rest retrieved from reference TRBV28 and TRBJ2-7, is DVKVTQSSRYLVKRTGEKVFLECVQDMDHENMFWYRQDPGLGLRLIYFSYDVKMKEKGDIPEGYSVSREKKERFSLILESASTNQTSMYLCASSLDQELYEQYFGPGTRLTVT.